The next 11 T cell receptor beta chains were all read from a single sample in a study of cytomegalovirus exposure and HLA in healthy donors. The PCR made use of 60 Vbeta and 13 Jbeta primers. Profiled with immunoSEQ multiplex PCR; TCRdb holds only in-frame clones, not every one. The sample consists of some 56,000 clones, 65% to 90% of them appearing once. Sequenced material: PBMCs. These receptors were obtained from a human donor in good health.

V and J are TRBV7-2 and TRBJ1-5; 7 bases map to TRBD1. With V trimmed by 5 bases and J by 6 bases, 10 bases remained unmatched. Germline CDR1 is SGHTA and CDR2 is FQGNSA. There are 15 residues in the CDR3. CDR3 in DNA: TGTGCCAGCAGCCCGCGACAGGGTATCTTTCAGCCCCAGCATTTT. Translation gives CASSPRQGIFQPQHF.

The genes are TRBV5-1 and TRBJ2-1, with D perhaps matching TRBD2 (6 bases). This CDR3 comprises 16 residues. Germline CDR1 is SGHRS and CDR2 is YFSETQ. V lost 3 bases and J 0 bases, leaving 13 bases between the germline ends. CDR3 loop: CASSWAGTYSYNEQFF. The CDR3 DNA follows: TGCGCCAGCAGCTGGGCCGGGACTTACTCCTACAATGAGCAGTTCTTC.

The CDR3 region has the DNA TGTGCCTGGAGCCCGAGGGAGGCGCCTGATACGCAGTATTTT. Its protein product is CAWSPREAPDTQYF. The chain carries TRBV30 and TRBJ2-3, with D possibly being TRBD2 (6 bases). In germline, CDR1 is GTSNPN, CDR2 SVGIG (reference sequence). Deletions cut 3 bases from V and 6 bases from J, with 16 bases between. CDR3 size: 14 residues.

This chain connects TRBV4-3 to TRBJ1-2, with TRBD1 identical over 7 bases. In germline, CDR1 is LGHNA, CDR2 YSLEER. The J segment lost 11 bases and the V segment lost 0 bases, leaving 6 bases of the junction unmatched. The CDR3 sequence is 13 residues long. The CDR3 region is CASSQDNRGRYTF. The CDR3, as DNA: TGCGCCAGCAGCCAAGACAACAGGGGACGGTACACCTTC.

The chain joins TRBV7-2 to TRBJ1-5; no firm D call. Germline-derived CDR1 and CDR2 are SGHTA and FQGNSA. The V gene lost 4 bases and the J gene lost 0 bases, with 10 bases spanning the gap. The CDR3 extends over 15 amino acids. CDR3 residues: CASSYDTTSNQPQHF. CDR3 in DNA: TGTGCCAGCAGCTACGACACAACTAGCAATCAGCCCCAGCATTTT.

The chain couples TRBV5-4 to TRBJ2-5; TRBD2 matches 12 bases. V dropped 2 bases and J dropped 0; count of bases not matched to a gene: 2. This CDR3 contains 16 residues. Germline values: CDR1 SGHNT, CDR2 YYREEE (reference sequence). The CDR3: CASSLGLAGNQETQYF. The CDR3 DNA sequence: TGTGCCAGCAGCTTAGGACTAGCGGGGAACCAAGAGACCCAGTACTTC. Full variable domain (remainder filled in from reference TRBV5-4 and TRBJ2-5): ETGVTQSPTHLIKTRGQQVTLRCSSQSGHNTVSWYQQALGQGPQFIFQYYREEENGRGNFPPRFSGLQFPNYSSELNVNALELDDSALYLCASSLGLAGNQETQYFGPGTRLLVL.

The CDR3, as DNA: TGCGCCAGCAGCCACGGACTAGCGGGGGTCACAGATACGCAGTATTTT. Amino acids: CASSHGLAGVTDTQYF. This chain links TRBV5-1 with TRBJ2-3; 13 nucleotides match TRBD2. The CDR3 is made up of 16 amino acids. Germline V gene lookup returns CDR1 SGHRS and CDR2 YFSETQ. Trimming removed 4 bases from V and 2 bases from J; junction bases left unmatched: 4.

This clone has just a few counts. The chain recombines TRBV6-6 with TRBJ1-3; the D is unclear. CDR1 and CDR2 (germline): MNHNY, SVGAGI (reference sequence). The germline V and J ends were trimmed by 2 bases and 0 bases, with 8 bases remaining between them. The CDR3 is 15 amino acids. CDR3 residues: CASSYEITSGNTIYF. CDR3 in DNA: TGTGCCAGCAGTTACGAGATTACCTCTGGAAACACCATATATTTT.

This chain joins TRBV7-3 and TRBJ2-1; D gene unclear. CDR1 is SGHTA and CDR2 is FQGTGA in the germline V gene. Trimming removed 5 bases from V and 5 bases from J, with 10 bases in between. CDR3 length equals 13 residues. The CDR3 DNA sequence: TGTGCCAGCAGCCCGACTCGAGACAATGAGCAGTTCTTC. As protein: CASSPTRDNEQFF.

This chain connects TRBV5-1 to TRBJ2-7; 9 bases align to TRBD1. With 4 bases clipped from V and 3 bases from J, the junction kept 5 bases outside the gene matches. CDR3 length equals 14 residues. Germline V gene sequence: CDR1 SGHRS, CDR2 YFSETQ. CDR3 bases: TGCGCCAGCAGCCCGACAGGGGGGTTCTACGAGCAGTACTTC. Translated, it gives CASSPTGGFYEQYF.

This chain uses TRBV6-5 with TRBJ1-2; D is possibly TRBD1 (5 bases). Per germline, CDR1 MNHEY and CDR2 SVGAGI. The CDR3 spans 15 residues. The V end was cut by 4 bases, the J end by 7 bases, with 19 bases between. CDR3 loop: CASSSHRAGKGGYTF. The CDR3 DNA is TGTGCCAGCAGTTCCCACCGGGCAGGGAAGGGTGGCTACACCTTC.